This is a list of T cell receptor beta chains from one sample in a study of long-term antiretroviral therapy in people with HIV. Clones were sequenced by immunoSEQ multiplex PCR, and TCRdb holds only the in-frame ones, with some missing. The data hold some 16,000 clones, with approximately 79% observed a single time. This sample comprised unsorted PBMCs, obtained 2.3 years after starting antiretroviral therapy. The receptors derive from a middle-aged woman with HIV. CDR3s include the opening cysteine and the closing phenylalanine or tryptophan. A D gene is named only where the DNA matches it firmly. Some rows have no size entry. The others give once, few or many, or a class for an expanded clone.

j_call: TRBJ2-5
v_call: TRBV19
clone_size: .
d_call: .
cdr3_nt: TGTGCCAGTAAGTCCCCGGGTCGGGAGACCCAGTACTTC
cdr3_aa: CASKSPGRETQYF

j_call: TRBJ2-1
v_call: TRBV5-1
clone_size: .
d_call: TRBD1
cdr3_nt: TGCGCCAGCAGCCCGGGACAGGGTGGTCTTGATGAGCAGTTCTTC
cdr3_aa: CASSPGQGGLDEQFF

j_call: TRBJ2-7
v_call: TRBV5-6
clone_size: .
d_call: TRBD2
cdr3_nt: TGTGCCAGCAGCTTGCTAGGGACTAGCGGTTACGAGCAGTACTTC
cdr3_aa: CASSLLGTSGYEQYF

j_call: TRBJ2-2
v_call: TRBV27
clone_size: .
d_call: .
cdr3_nt: TGTGCCAGCAGTTTATATGCGAGCGACTACACCGGGGAGCTGTTTTTT
cdr3_aa: CASSLYASDYTGELFF

j_call: TRBJ1-3
v_call: TRBV5-4
clone_size: .
d_call: TRBD1
cdr3_nt: TGTGCCAGCAGCGTAGCCGGGACAGGGTCTGGAAACACCATATATTTT
cdr3_aa: CASSVAGTGSGNTIYF

j_call: TRBJ2-2
v_call: TRBV27
clone_size: .
d_call: TRBD1
cdr3_nt: TGTGCCAGCAGTTTAACCGGGACAGGGGTCACCGGGGAGCTGTTTTTT
cdr3_aa: CASSLTGTGVTGELFF

j_call: TRBJ1-2
v_call: TRBV5-5
clone_size: .
d_call: .
cdr3_nt: TGTGCCAGCAGACAGATTCAGGAGATTAACTATGGCTACACCTTC
cdr3_aa: CASRQIQEINYGYTF

j_call: TRBJ2-7
v_call: TRBV10-3
clone_size: few
d_call: .
cdr3_nt: TGTGCCATCAGCCACACTCTAGGAAGTGAGCAGTACTTC
cdr3_aa: CAISHTLGSEQYF

j_call: TRBJ1-1
v_call: TRBV11-3
clone_size: .
d_call: .
cdr3_nt: TGTGCCAGCAGCCCATCAGGGGTTTGGCCTGAAGCTTTCTTT
cdr3_aa: CASSPSGVWPEAFF

j_call: TRBJ2-7
v_call: TRBV2
clone_size: .
d_call: TRBD1
cdr3_nt: TGTGCCAGCAGGCGTGACAGGGATTACGAGCAGTACTTC
cdr3_aa: CASRRDRDYEQYF